What follows describes a single T cell receptor (beta chain). Its antigen remains undetermined. The sample holds no much larger clone one base away, and base qualities are not on file. The time point label on this specimen signifies: sample taken at primary tumor resection. Samples were obtained from approximately 70 patients with early-stage, untreated non-small cell lung cancer from the lung TRACERx cohort. For TCR sequencing, whole RNA was extracted from tumor and nontumor lung tissue, or from cryopreserved PBMC samples, and no cell sorting was done. Only patients with enough RNA available from two or more tumor regions were chosen for TCR sequencing. Before selection, tumor and adjacent nontumor lung specimens were reviewed by a lung pathologist. The data were obtained in a study of spatial heterogeneity in lung cancer (dated by TCRdb to the late 2010s). With respect to the entire study: Beta-chain transcripts were consistently detected in greater numbers than alpha-chain transcripts, which likely reflects a higher abundance of beta-chain transcripts. TCR transcript counts in tumor regions correlated strongly with a T cell transcriptional module score from matched bulk RNA-seq. In the raw uncorrected reads, each unique combination of TCR and UMI appeared more than ten times on average. TCR alpha and beta repertoires were quantitatively compared across multiple tumor regions, matched nontumor lung and blood in non-small cell lung cancer. The study linked features of the TCR repertoire to counts of nonsynonymous mutations, which were determined by whole-exome sequencing of tumor tissue. Both alpha and beta chains were TCR-sequenced in samples taken at surgery, namely 220 tumor regions, fewer than 80 matched nontumor lung samples and a few dozen PBMC samples.

Receptors were amplified or captured by 5' RACE. Sequencing instrument: NextSeq 500. The TCR library protocol attached a unique molecular identifier to each TCR cDNA molecule to allow correction of PCR and sequencing errors. Per the original workflow: TCR identification, UMI-based error correction and CDR3 extraction were all carried out with Decombinator tools. Expanded TCRs were defined as those above a frequency of 2 per 1,000, corresponding to the top 1% of the tumor frequency distribution. Expanded tumor TCRs statistically deemed absent (corrected P<0.05) from at least one tumor region were classed as regional, and all other expanded tumor TCRs were classed as ubiquitous. Renyi diversity was computed with the R vegan package after each repertoire had been subsampled 100 times to 5,000 TCRs. CDR3 similarity networks were built from amino acid triplet string-kernel similarity, with CDR3s being connected when pairwise similarity was above 0.82. The public reads were quality trimmed at Q25 with fastp and then assembled into clones with MiXCR by TCRdb, keeping productive beta chains. Rows with a matching CDR3 protein are joined into one entry that keeps the most common DNA and genes. V and J calls and clone size were set by TCRdb, not the authors. The table for this sample lists some 6,500 distinct CDR3 sequences; 9.1% of them were counted only once. The ten largest account for 25% to 30% of the sample.

Summary of the overall study and its limitations: Counts of ubiquitous and regional expanded TCRs correlated with counts of ubiquitous and regional nonsynonymous mutations, respectively. Confirming at a functional level the hypothesis that regional TCRs recognize regional mutations was considered to require additional single-cell paired TCR alpha and beta sequencing. Estimated TCR-seq coverage of tumor T cells was only 5.5% to 8% for alpha chains and 13% for beta chains. The number of expanded intratumoral alpha and beta TCRs correlated with the tumor nonsynonymous mutation count.

As encoded in the germline V gene, CDR1 is KGHSH while CDR2 is LQKENI. Reading from cysteine to phenylalanine, the CDR3 counts 13 amino acids. Only the CDR3 region is kept as DNA, spanning 39 bases read in frame from base 1. V and J lose 3 bases and 4 bases, and a span of 9 bases separates them. The chain is encoded by TRBV18 joined to TRBJ2-5; the D gene is perhaps TRBD2, from 5 matching bases. The clonotype comes from a female donor with early-stage non-small cell lung cancer. Here the sequenced sample was lung tumor tissue, taken at surgery. The nucleotide sequence reads TGTGCCAGCTCACCGGGAGAACGAGAGACCCAGTACTTC. Its coded protein is CASSPGERETQYF.